These 3 T cell receptor beta chains were all obtained from the same sample, sequenced in a study of T cell changes during pregnancy in multiple sclerosis. Some clones are missing from TCRdb's copy, which holds only in-frame ones; the method was immunoSEQ multiplex PCR. The sample includes 40,000 to 60,000 clones, 85% to 90% of them seen just once. Sequences were derived from peripheral blood, sampled in the first trimester of pregnancy. Every receptor here comes from a female donor in good health, enrolled as a control in a pregnancy study.

The gene calls are TRBV18 and TRBJ2-7; TRBD1 might be the D (5 bases). V lost 10 bases to trimming and J lost 6 bases, with 22 bases between them. Per the germline V gene, CDR1 is KGHSH and CDR2 is LQKENI. This CDR3 contains 14 residues. CDR3 residues: CATKSQGTNAEQYF. CDR3 in DNA: TGTGCCACTAAGTCGCAGGGCACAAACGCCGAGCAGTACTTC. Full variable domain (rest looked up from reference TRBV18 and TRBJ2-7): NAGVMQNPRHLVRRRGQEARLRCSPMKGHSHVYWYRQLPEEGLKFMVYLQKENIIDESGMPKERFSAEFPKEGPSILRIQQVVRGDSAAYFCATKSQGTNAEQYFGPGTRLTVT.

In its sample, this clone was seen once. The rearrangement joins TRBV28 to TRBJ2-1, with D maybe TRBD2 (6 bases). Trimming removed 5 bases from V and 8 bases from J, with 19 bases in between. Germline loops: CDR1 MDHEN, CDR2 SYDVKM. The CDR3 loop spans 15 amino acids. In DNA form, the CDR3 reads TGTGCCAGCAGTCCCGGGACTGGGGCACCGGATGAGCAGTTCTTC. Residues: CASSPGTGAPDEQFF.

The chain employs TRBV5-1 and TRBJ1-3; possible D gene TRBD1, 6 bases. CDR1 and CDR2 from the germline V gene are SGHRS and YFSETQ. This CDR3 contains 16 residues. With 4 bases removed from V and 3 bases from J, the gap between germline ends came to 17 bases. CDR3 protein: CASSALLSGDGNTIYF. Written as DNA, the CDR3 is TGCGCCAGCAGCGCATTACTATCAGGGGATGGAAACACCATATATTTT.